Here is one T cell receptor beta chain with its context. What it recognizes is unknown. This sample is drawn from a study of OX40 agonist ivuxolimab in advanced cancers. Study-wide context: Three patients responded partially, comprising one with hepatocellular carcinoma and two with cutaneous melanoma.

Assay: immunoSEQ multiplex PCR; the TCRdb copy retains only in-frame clones and omits some. There are over 100,000 clones in the sample; around 93% occur only once, and approximately 0.15% lies in the top ten. The CDR3 length is 15 residues. CDR1 and CDR2 (germline): LGHNA, YNFKEQ. V dropped 4 bases and J dropped 2; count of bases not matched to a gene: 7. Study results and caveats: People who partly responded at 0.1-3.0 mg/kg had some of the least clonal expansion seen. Researchers report that CD8+ T cells had, on average, more expanded clones than CD4+.

The chain couples TRBV4-2 to TRBJ2-5; 7 nucleotides agree with TRBD2. The TCR sequence derives from an adult with an advanced solid tumor such as melanoma, head and neck, liver or kidney cancer. The specimen comprised CD4+ or CD8+ T cells sorted from blood, sampled in a trial of the OX40 agonist ivuxolimab. In DNA, the CDR3 is TGTGCCAGCAGCCCATCTAGCGGCCAGCAAGAGACCCAGTACTTC. Amino acid sequence: CASSPSSGQQETQYF.